The T cell receptor beta chain under discussion was sequenced for a study of blood T cell repertoires in COVID-19. Study summary: T cells, B-cell-depleted T cells, or PBMCs provided the cDNA or gDNA that served as material.

CDR1 is MNHEY, CDR2 SVGAGI, per germline. V was cut by 6 bases and J by 2 bases, with 12 bases left in between. The CDR3 has 14 amino acids. In Seattle, patients joined the study during active infection and were tracked longitudinally. Per the original methods: Nucleated cell counts were estimated from reference gene primer amplification. Assay: immunoSEQ multiplex PCR; the TCRdb copy retains only in-frame clones and omits some. V and J calls and clone size are copied from that table; D and trimming were computed from the DNA. The data hold around 60,000 clones, with roughly 84% observed a single time.

Sequenced: peripheral blood. J is TRBJ2-3 and V is TRBV6-5; perhaps TRBD2 as D (5 bases). The sequence was obtained from a man aged 45-60 years with COVID-19, enrolled during active disease. This CDR3 is CASSLGLSTDTQYF. DNA of the CDR3: TGTGCCAGCAGCTTAGGACTCTCCACAGATACGCAGTATTTT.